The clone carrying this TCR beta chain was picked up one time. The record originates from a study of blood T cell repertoires in COVID-19. Study background: COVID-19 samples, acute and convalescent, were from the United States, Italy and Spain.

TCRdb's copy holds only in-frame clones and misses some; the assay was immunoSEQ multiplex PCR. The sample has over 250,000 clones; about 88% are singletons. Those enrolled, adults aged roughly 18 to 100 years, came from roughly 23 US areas. Participant-reported clinical history was the basis for cohort assignment. Cohort 3 recovery required two negative PCRs, clearance, or symptom resolution. CDR1 KGHSH and CDR2 LQKENI come from the germline V gene. The CDR3 is 16 amino acids. The V and J ends lost 3 bases and 6 bases respectively, with 18 bases between them. Sequencing was done on a sample of PBMCs or T cells enriched from blood (not recorded which). This sequence originates from a woman in her forties or fifties who had recovered from COVID-19. V usage is TRBV18 and J usage is TRBJ2-1; no reliable D call. CDR3 sequence reads: CASSPSSWSRSNEQFF. The CDR3, as DNA: TGTGCCAGCTCACCCTCAAGTTGGAGTAGAAGCAATGAGCAGTTCTTC.